A single sample is the source of the 18 T cell receptor beta chains below, sequenced in a study of T cells after yellow fever vaccination. TCRdb recomputed calls from the 5' RACE reads with MiXCR, one row per CDR3 protein. This sample has 400,000 to 450,000 distinct CDR3 sequences; roughly 20% occur once, and the top ten carry roughly a sixth. This material consisted of PBMCs, taken before the yellow fever booster vaccination. These receptors all come from a man aged 18 to 29 who received the YFV17D yellow fever vaccine.

This clonotype was seen a handful of times. An end of the junction does not agree with germline; a read error may underlie this. The chain employs TRBV12-3 or TRBV12-4 and TRBJ2-1; TRBD2 might be the D (6 bases). There are 16 residues in the CDR3. The CDR3 loop is CASFPWGELSHNEQFF. In nucleotides, the CDR3 is TGTGCCAGCTTTCCGTGGGGGGAACTCTCCCACAATGAGCAGTTCTTC.

This clonotype was picked up many times. The chain is built from TRBV24-1 and TRBJ1-1; unclear D gene. The CDR3 is made up of 12 amino acids. Germline loops: CDR1 KGHDR, CDR2 SFDVKD. The V end was cut by 3 bases, the J end by 6 bases, with 7 bases between. In DNA, the CDR3 is TGTGCCACCAGTGATGGGGTGGCTGAAGCTTTCTTT. Its protein product is CATSDGVAEAFF.

This clonotype has more than one count but fewer than ten. This sequence joins TRBV29-1 and TRBJ2-7, with D tentatively TRBD1 (5 bases). From germline, CDR1 is SQVTM and CDR2 ANQGSEA. V was clipped by 1 base and J by 2 bases, with 18 bases between them. The CDR3 extends over 16 amino acids. CDR3 protein: CSVEAQGQGETYEQYF. CDR3 in DNA: TGCAGCGTTGAAGCACAAGGACAAGGGGAAACCTACGAGCAGTACTTC.

The rearrangement joins TRBV12-3 or TRBV12-4 to TRBJ2-5; tentatively, D is TRBD2 (6 bases). This CDR3 has 11 residues. With 3 bases removed from V and 13 bases from J, the gap between germline ends came to 12 bases. As DNA, the CDR3 is TGTGCCAGCAGTTTGGGCCAGGGAGGGTACTTC. Amino acids: CASSLGQGGYF.

This clonotype was counted only a few times. The gene calls are TRBV4-1 and TRBJ1-1, with D tentatively TRBD1 (6 bases). Germline V lookup: CDR1 MGHRA, CDR2 YSYEKL. The CDR3 extends over 14 amino acids. V gave up 4 bases and J gave up 4 bases, with 13 bases separating them. The CDR3 nucleotides are TGCGCCAGCAGCCCGAGGGGGATTCGCACTGAAGCTTTCTTT. Its translation: CASSPRGIRTEAFF.

The V call is TRBV12-3 or TRBV12-4, the J call TRBJ1-6, with D possibly matching TRBD1 (6 bases). V was clipped by 6 bases and J by 7 bases, with 10 bases between them. This CDR3 has 13 residues. The CDR3 loop reads CASSGQLNSPLHF. DNA for the CDR3: TGTGCCAGCAGCGGACAGCTGAATTCACCCCTCCACTTT.

The chain employs TRBV20-1 and TRBJ1-3, with a tentative D call TRBD1 (6 bases). CDR1 is DFQATT, CDR2 SNEGSKA, per germline (reference sequence). V shed 5 bases and J shed 9 bases, with 23 bases lying between them. There are 15 residues in the CDR3. CDR3 nucleotide sequence: TGCAGTGCTTCGCCCCCCCGGGGGCCCTGGAGCACCATATATTTT. It codes for CSASPPRGPWSTIYF.

This clonotype was detected only a few times. The chain combines TRBV6-5 with TRBJ1-1; D is unclear. This CDR3 is built from 13 residues. Germline values: CDR1 MNHEY, CDR2 SVGAGI. V was shortened by 5 bases and J by 1 base, with 8 bases between the two germline ends. The CDR3 protein is CASSAISNTEAFF. The CDR3, as DNA: TGTGCCAGCAGTGCTATTTCGAACACTGAAGCTTTCTTT.

J is TRBJ1-2 and V is TRBV12-3 or TRBV12-4; no reliable D call. The V gene lost 7 bases and the J gene lost 5 bases, with 17 bases spanning the gap. This CDR3 contains 14 residues. The CDR3 region is CASTLPGFTYGYTF. CDR3 coding DNA: TGTGCCAGCACCCTCCCGGGTTTCACTTATGGCTACACCTTC.

At least ten counts were recorded for this clonotype. This chain connects TRBV28 to TRBJ1-1; D remains ambiguous. The ends were cut back, 8 bases at V and 2 bases at J, with 9 bases in the middle. CDR3 length: 12 amino acids. Germline CDR1 and CDR2: MDHEN and SYDVKM. Here the CDR3 reads CASESVNTEAFF. The CDR3 nucleotides read TGTGCCAGCGAGTCAGTAAACACTGAAGCTTTCTTT.

This clonotype was observed a handful of times. The chain is built from TRBV6-2 or TRBV6-3 and TRBJ2-2; maybe TRBD1 (5 bases). V lost 10 bases and J lost 7, with 13 bases in between. The germline gives CDR1 MNHEY, CDR2 SVGEGT. The CDR3 runs to 12 residues. For the CDR3, the DNA is TGTGCCACCATGAACAGGATCGGGGAGCTGTTTTTT. This codes for CATMNRIGELFF.

This clonotype appeared a few times. The chain combines TRBV6-2 or TRBV6-3 with TRBJ2-2, with 10 bases lining up with TRBD2. The germline V gene has CDR1 MNHEY and CDR2 SVGEGT. The V segment lost 5 bases and the J segment 3 bases; nucleotides outside the gene matches: 3. The CDR3 covers 15 residues. The CDR3 DNA follows: TGTGCCAGCAGTCACGGACTAGCGGACACCGGGGAGCTGTTTTTT. This translates into CASSHGLADTGELFF.

This clonotype was recorded a few times. The CDR3 region is CASSFDRGDGYTF. The CDR3 coding sequence is TGCGCCAGCAGCTTCGACAGGGGTGATGGCTACACCTTC. This chain joins TRBV5-1 and TRBJ1-2; 8 bases are a match to TRBD1. J gave up 6 bases and V 2 bases, and 3 bases lay outside the gene matches. The CDR3 contains 13 residues. From germline, CDR1 is SGHRS and CDR2 YFSETQ.

This clonotype was counted between two and nine times. CDR3 DNA sequence: TGTGCCAGCAGCCAAGATAGGAGACAGGGGCCCAGTGGCTACACCTTC. Protein: CASSQDRRQGPSGYTF. This rearrangement joins TRBV4-2 to TRBJ1-2, with 8 bases lining up with TRBD1. The junction had 10 bases not matched to a gene; V was cut back by 0 bases and J by 7 bases. This CDR3 has 16 residues. CDR1 is LGHNA and CDR2 is YNFKEQ in the germline V gene.

The rearrangement links TRBV29-1 to TRBJ2-3; 12 bases align to TRBD2. CDR1 is SQVTM and CDR2 is ANQGSEA in the germline V gene. Unmatched junction bases numbered 3, after V lost 4 bases and J lost 1 base. The CDR3 extends over 15 amino acids. CDR3 coding DNA: TGCAGCGTTGCCAGACTAGCGGGGGGCACAGATACGCAGTATTTT. This encodes CSVARLAGGTDTQYF.

The chain recombines TRBV20-1 with TRBJ2-7, with TRBD2 as a possible D gene (6 bases). Trimming cost V 6 bases and J 4 bases, with 19 bases left between them. The CDR3 runs to 14 residues. Germline values: CDR1 DFQATT, CDR2 SNEGSKA (reference sequence). The CDR3 region has the DNA TGCAGTGCCGCTGGGGAGGAGACGATTTACGAGCAGTACTTC. Amino acid sequence: CSAAGEETIYEQYF.

This clonotype was recorded once. V gene TRBV13 combines with J gene TRBJ1-2; the D gene is possibly TRBD1 (6 bases). The CDR3 is made up of 15 amino acids. Deletions cut 1 base from V and 8 bases from J, with 17 bases between. The germline CDR1 and CDR2 sequences are PRHDT and FYEKMQ (reference sequence). CDR3 protein: CASSLVAGDNYGYTF. The CDR3 region has the DNA TGTGCCAGCAGCTTAGTAGCAGGGGATAATTACGGCTACACCTTC. Based on the CDR3 plus reference TRBV13 and TRBJ1-2, the full variable domain is AAGVIQSPRHLIKEKRETATLKCYPIPRHDTVYWYQQGPGQDPQFLISFYEKMQSDKGSIPDRFSAQQFSDYHSELNMSSLELGDSALYFCASSLVAGDNYGYTFGSGTRLTVV.

This clonotype occurred a few times. V is TRBV20-1 and J is TRBJ1-1; 8 bases match TRBD1. The trim removed 5 bases at V and 4 bases at J, leaving 9 bases unmatched. CDR1 and CDR2 from the germline V gene are DFQATT and SNEGSKA (reference sequence). The CDR3 has 14 residues. The CDR3 nucleotides are TGCAGTGCTCTCTCTACAGGGGGTGGCACTGAAGCTTTCTTT. Its translation: CSALSTGGGTEAFF.